The 22 T cell receptor beta chains in this list originate from one sample, sequenced in a study of cytomegalovirus exposure and HLA in healthy donors. PCR amplification relied on 60 Vbeta primers (plus 13 Jbeta primers). Repertoires were generated with immunoSEQ multiplex PCR, while TCRdb's copy carries only in-frame clones and drops some. The sample lists 95,000 to 150,000 clones; 77% were seen once. The sample comprised PBMCs. These receptors were collected from a human donor in good health.

The chain links TRBV5-1 to TRBJ2-3; TRBD2 matches at 9 bases. In germline, CDR1 is SGHRS, CDR2 YFSETQ. Unmatched junction bases numbered 4, after V lost 0 bases and J lost 5 bases. This CDR3 contains 15 residues. CDR3 DNA sequence: TGCGCCAGCAGCTTGGCCGGCGGGGGGGGAGATACGCAGTATTTT. It translates to CASSLAGGGGDTQYF.

This clone has more than one count but fewer than ten. V usage is TRBV30 and J usage is TRBJ2-3; 15 bases line up with TRBD2. V lost 1 base to trimming and J lost 5 bases; unmatched junction nucleotides: 10. The CDR3 is 18 residues long. The V gene's germline CDR1 is GTSNPN and CDR2 SVGIG (reference sequence). The CDR3 DNA reads as TGTGCCTGGAGTGCACTCGGGACTAGCGGGAGGAGGGGAGATACGCAGTATTTT. It translates to CAWSALGTSGRRGDTQYF. The whole variable domain, remainder taken from reference TRBV30 and TRBJ2-3, is SQTIHQWPATLVQPVGSPLSLECTVEGTSNPNLYWYRQAAGRGLQLLFYSVGIGQISSEVPQNLSASRPQDRQFILSSKKLLLSDSGFYLCAWSALGTSGRRGDTQYFGPGTRLTVL.

This rearrangement joins TRBV21-1 to TRBJ1-2; TRBD1, the table's D call, lacks a check against the DNA. TRBV21-1 is listed as a pseudogene. This CDR3 has 15 amino acids. DNA of the CDR3: TGTGCCAGCAGCAAAGGTCGACAGTCGGACTATGGCTACACCTTC. Translated, it gives CASSKGRQSDYGYTF.

This clone was picked up a small number of times. This rearrangement joins TRBV28 to TRBJ1-1; possible D gene TRBD1, 6 bases. CDR3 size: 16 residues. CDR1 and CDR2 from the germline V gene are MDHEN and SYDVKM. Trimming stripped 7 bases from V and 0 bases from J, with 18 bases between. CDR3 protein: CASNAPWDTMNTEAFF. Here the CDR3 DNA reads TGTGCCAGCAATGCACCTTGGGACACCATGAACACTGAAGCTTTCTTT.

V and J are TRBV5-1 and TRBJ2-3; 8 bases fit TRBD2. The ends lost 7 bases at V and 4 bases at J; junction bases unmatched: 20. The CDR3 sequence is 18 residues long. Per the germline V gene, CDR1 is SGHRS and CDR2 is YFSETQ. The CDR3 sequence is CASSSYSFAAGASDTQYF. The CDR3 nucleotides read TGCGCCAGCTCGTCCTATTCGTTTGCAGCGGGAGCCTCAGATACGCAGTATTTT.

In its sample, this clone was seen once. V is TRBV19 and J is TRBJ2-1; possibly TRBD2 for D (5 bases). The germline V gene encodes CDR1 LNHDA and CDR2 SQIVND (reference sequence). CDR3 length: 16 residues. The ends were cut back, 5 bases at V and 0 bases at J, with 14 bases in the middle. This CDR3 is CASSGRTYTSYNEQFF. The CDR3 DNA reads TGTGCCAGTAGTGGCAGGACTTATACCTCCTACAATGAGCAGTTCTTC.

The V and J genes are TRBV13 and TRBJ1-1, with D unclear. V shed 5 bases and J shed 3 bases, with 7 bases lying between them. Germline V CDR1 and CDR2: PRHDT, FYEKMQ (reference sequence). The CDR3 is 12 amino acids. The CDR3 is CASSPLDTEAFF. As DNA, the CDR3 is TGTGCCAGCAGCCCCCTCGACACTGAAGCTTTCTTT.

The chain combines TRBV5-6 with TRBJ2-7; TRBD1 aligns across 10 bases. After removal of 7 bases from V and 4 bases from J, the junction contained 2 bases not matched to a gene. The CDR3 contains 12 residues. The germline V gene encodes CDR1 SGHDT and CDR2 YYEEEE. The CDR3 spells CASRQGAYEQYF. CDR3 bases: TGTGCCAGCCGACAGGGGGCTTACGAGCAGTACTTC.

This sequence joins TRBV6-1 and TRBJ1-4; 9 positions match TRBD1. CDR3 length: 15 amino acids. With 6 bases clipped from V and 8 bases from J, the junction kept 10 bases outside the gene matches. CDR1 is MNHNS, CDR2 SASEGT, per germline. The CDR3 DNA reads TGTGCCAGCAGGGGGACAGGGAGTAGTGGGGAAAAACTGTTTTTT. Amino acid sequence: CASRGTGSSGEKLFF.

Comments on this clone: The junction departs from the called germline gene at one end, perhaps through a read error. V gene TRBV7-9 combines with J gene TRBJ2-7, with D possibly matching TRBD2 (6 bases). The CDR3 is 12 residues long. CDR1 is SEHNR and CDR2 is FQNEAQ in the germline V gene (reference sequence). The CDR3, as DNA: TGTTCCAGCAGCTATAATAGCGGCGAGCAGTACTTC. Protein: CSSSYNSGEQYF.

On this clone: The same CDR3 also results from other DNA sequences found in this sample. The chain carries TRBV9 and TRBJ2-1; 14 bases match TRBD2. From germline, CDR1 is SGDLS and CDR2 YYNGEE. The length of the CDR3 is 14 residues. J lost 10 bases, V lost 2 bases, and 2 bases had no gene match. This CDR3 is CASSVRLAGGEQFF. CDR3 DNA: TGTGCCAGCAGCGTGCGACTAGCGGGAGGGGAGCAGTTCTTC.

This chain joins TRBV5-1 and TRBJ2-3; TRBD2 matches 9 bases. The CDR3 length is 18 residues. Losses at the gene ends were 3 bases for V and 6 bases for J; bases not matched to a gene: 17. Germline assignment: CDR1 SGHRS and CDR2 YFSETQ. CDR3 DNA: TGCGCCAGCAGCTCACGTATTAGCGGGAGCCTTCCCAGGGATACGCAGTATTTT. Its translation is CASSSRISGSLPRDTQYF.

This sequence joins TRBV27 and TRBJ2-5; 9 bases fit TRBD2. CDR3 length: 16 amino acids. V was clipped by 3 bases and J by 0 bases; unmatched bases: 5. The germline V gene has CDR1 MNHEY and CDR2 SMNVEV (reference sequence). CDR3 amino acids: CASSFRASGNQETQYF. DNA for the CDR3: TGTGCCAGCAGTTTTCGGGCTAGCGGGAACCAAGAGACCCAGTACTTC.

The chain joins TRBV12-5 to TRBJ2-5; 12 bases align to TRBD1. Unmatched junction bases numbered 7, after V lost 6 bases and J lost 5 bases. The germline V gene has CDR1 LGHNT and CDR2 FRNRAP. This CDR3 has 15 amino acids. The chain's CDR3 is CASGRGTGGRETQYF. The CDR3 DNA sequence: TGTGCTAGTGGCCGAGGGACAGGGGGCAGGGAGACCCAGTACTTC. The full variable domain, with the rest looked up from reference TRBV12-5 and TRBJ2-5, is DARVTQTPRHKVTEMGQEVTMRCQPILGHNTVFWYRQTMMQGLELLAYFRNRAPLDDSGMPKDRFSAEMPDATLATLKIQPSEPRDSAVYFCASGRGTGGRETQYFGPGTRLLVL.

This clone appeared a few times. The chain uses TRBV5-1 and TRBJ2-2; 8 bases are shared with TRBD2. Germline lookup yields CDR1 SGHRS and CDR2 YFSETQ. The V segment lost 4 bases and the J segment 2 bases; nucleotides outside the gene matches: 4. The CDR3 contains 15 residues. CDR3 amino acids: CASSPTSGNTGELFF. The CDR3, as DNA: TGCGCCAGCAGCCCTACTAGCGGTAACACCGGGGAGCTGTTTTTT.

The DNA for the CDR3 is TGTGCCAGCTCGAAGTCAATCCGGGGAAGACGCGGGGGTGATAACATTCAGTACTTC. It translates to CASSKSIRGRRGGDNIQYF. The rearrangement joins TRBV13 to TRBJ2-4; TRBD2 matches 7 bases. Germline CDR1 and CDR2: PRHDT and FYEKMQ (reference sequence). With V trimmed by 8 bases and J by 7 bases, 26 bases remained unmatched. The CDR3 has 19 residues.

The chain has TRBV29-1 and TRBJ1-1; D is undetermined. Germline values: CDR1 SQVTM, CDR2 ANQGSEA. Trimming removed 6 bases from V and 1 base from J, with 9 bases in between. The CDR3 is 12 residues long. The CDR3 DNA follows: TGCAGCGTCGGCTCGGGGAACACTGAAGCTTTCTTT. It specifies CSVGSGNTEAFF.

The J gene is TRBJ2-7, the V gene TRBV7-9; TRBD1 matches at 9 bases. The CDR3 has 16 amino acids. Germline V gene sequence: CDR1 SEHNR, CDR2 FQNEAQ (reference sequence). Trimming cost V 4 bases and J 5 bases; bases outside gene matches: 12. CDR3 residues: CASSSIPGQGFHEQYF. The DNA for the CDR3 is TGTGCCAGCAGCTCTATTCCGGGACAGGGATTTCACGAGCAGTACTTC.

The chain couples TRBV5-1 to TRBJ2-1; 10 bases align to TRBD2. There are 16 residues in the CDR3. CDR1 SGHRS and CDR2 YFSETQ come from the germline V gene. The junction had 7 bases not matched to a gene; V was cut back by 3 bases and J by 4 bases. The CDR3 DNA reads TGCGCCAGCAGCTCGACTAGCGGGCTCCTTTACAATGAGCAGTTCTTC. This translates into CASSSTSGLLYNEQFF.

The CDR3 spells CASRTGTGGYNEQFF. The CDR3, as DNA: TGTGCCAGCAGAACCGGGACAGGGGGCTACAATGAGCAGTTCTTC. The chain carries TRBV6-5 and TRBJ2-1, with TRBD1 matching 11 bases. CDR3 size: 15 residues. Germline CDR1 is MNHEY and CDR2 is SVGAGI. The J segment lost 3 bases and the V segment lost 6 bases, leaving 4 bases of the junction unmatched.

The chain links TRBV10-3 to TRBJ2-7; tentative D call: TRBD2 (5 bases). Germline V CDR1 and CDR2: ENHRY, SYGVKD. This CDR3 is built from 13 residues. Trimming stripped 6 bases from V and 4 bases from J, with 13 bases between. CDR3 region: CAISLGERYEQYF. The CDR3 region has the DNA TGTGCCATCAGCCTCGGGGAGAGGTACGAGCAGTACTTC.

V and J are TRBV28 and TRBJ2-7; TRBD2 matches at 8 bases. The CDR3 sequence is 15 residues long. V dropped 4 bases and J dropped 7; count of bases not matched to a gene: 12. Germline V lookup: CDR1 MDHEN, CDR2 SYDVKM. As DNA, the CDR3 is TGTGCCAGCAGTTCCGGACCCGCGGGAGGCCGGGAGCAGTACTTC. Its protein is CASSSGPAGGREQYF.